A single sample gave rise to the 18 T cell receptor beta chains below, sequenced in a study of tumor and adjacent non-tumor tissue in lung cancer. The library came from three nested PCR rounds adapted from ARM-PCR protocols. TCRdb used MiXCR to reprocess the multiplex PCR reads, holding one entry per CDR3 protein. The table includes approximately 75,000 distinct CDR3 sequences, around four fifths detected once. The template was RNA from unsorted bulk tissue. The sequenced material came from lung tumor tissue. The receptors here all came from a woman in her fifties or sixties with non-small cell lung cancer.

CDR3 bases: TGTGCCAATAGTTACCAGAGACAGGGCTATGGCTACACCTTC. It translates to CANSYQRQGYGYTF. The rearrangement uses TRBV6-5 and TRBJ1-2; 7 bases are a match to TRBD1. The CDR3 sequence is 14 residues long. After removal of 10 bases from V and 4 bases from J, the junction contained 12 bases not matched to a gene. The germline V gene has CDR1 MNHEY and CDR2 SVGAGI.

Worth noting for this clonotype: This sequence may be a read error, since a much larger clone differs from it by one base. V gene TRBV2 combines with J gene TRBJ2-1; D is unresolved. Germline CDR1 and CDR2: SNHLY and FYNNEI. The CDR3 runs to 16 residues. The CDR3 DNA sequence: TGTTCCAGCAGTGAAGCCGAACCGAGCTCCTACAATGAGCAGTTCTTC. Translating it yields CSSSEAEPSSYNEQFF.

This clonotype has a single count. The final CDR3 position lacks the conserved phenylalanine or tryptophan, pointing to a likely read error. CDR3 sequence: CASKDGGGYTL. The CDR3 DNA follows: TGCGCCAGCAAGGATGGTGGTGGCTACACCTTA. The chain uses TRBV10-2 and TRBJ1-2; D is ambiguous. The CDR3 runs 11 residues. The germline V gene has CDR1 WSHSY and CDR2 SAAADI. Trimming took 7 bases from V and 7 from J, leaving 10 bases between them.

The V and J genes are TRBV6-1 and TRBJ1-3; D is unclear. The V gene lost 6 bases and the J gene lost 1 base, with 10 bases spanning the gap. The germline V gene encodes CDR1 MNHNS and CDR2 SASEGT. There are 14 residues in the CDR3. The CDR3 nucleotides read TGTGCCAGCAGGTCGGGAGAGTCTGGAAACACCATATATTTT. Protein sequence: CASRSGESGNTIYF.

The chain joins TRBV7-9 to TRBJ1-1; unclear D gene. Per the germline V gene, CDR1 is SEHNR and CDR2 is FQNEAQ (reference sequence). The CDR3 consists of 16 residues. Trimming removed 2 bases at V and 2 bases at J, with 15 bases between. CDR3 sequence reads: CASSLQGWTRNTEAFF. The CDR3 DNA reads TGTGCCAGCAGCTTACAAGGGTGGACTCGAAACACTGAAGCTTTCTTT.

The chain uses TRBV12-3 or TRBV12-4 and TRBJ2-3; 8 bases map to TRBD2. V lost 5 bases and J lost 7; bases outside the gene matches: 14. This CDR3 comprises 16 residues. CDR3 residues: CASSLGLAGVSNTQYF. The CDR3 DNA sequence: TGTGCCAGCAGTCTAGGACTAGCTGGAGTGTCAAATACGCAGTATTTT.

This clonotype appeared once. Its ends do not fully match the called genes, so a read error is possible. The chain employs TRBV4-2 and TRBJ1-5; D unclear. Germline V gene sequence: CDR1 LGHNA, CDR2 YNFKEQ. CDR3 length: 15 residues. The CDR3 sequence: CTSSQDLSSNQPQHF. As DNA, the CDR3 is TGTACCAGTAGCCAAGACCTCAGTAGCAATCAGCCCCAGCATTTT.

Details on this clonotype: At one end, the junction sequence differs from germline, possibly due to a read error. The chain recombines TRBV4-1 with TRBJ2-2; TRBD2 is a possible D gene (5 bases). The CDR3 runs 14 residues. Germline lookup yields CDR1 MGHRA and CDR2 YSYEKL. CDR3 region: CASRMGRNTGELVF. The CDR3 region has the DNA TGCGCCAGCCGCATGGGTAGAAACACCGGGGAGCTGGTTTTT.

The sample holds a few counts of this clonotype. A junction end diverges from the germline sequence, so it may reflect a read error. The chain carries TRBV6-5 and TRBJ2-5; possible D gene TRBD1, 5 bases. The germline V gene has CDR1 MNHEY and CDR2 SVGAGI. The CDR3 consists of 15 residues. Here the CDR3 reads CASRIGIGDSETQYF. In DNA form, the CDR3 reads TGTGCCAGCAGGATTGGGATAGGGGATTCGGAGACTCAGTACTTC.

As to this clonotype: Since the CDR3 does not end with the conserved phenylalanine or tryptophan, this likely comes from a read error. The chain joins TRBV29-1 to TRBJ2-7; the D gene is possibly TRBD2 (6 bases). The CDR3 contains 12 residues. Trimming took 4 bases from V and 6 from J, leaving 13 bases between them. Germline values: CDR1 SQVTM, CDR2 ANQGSEA. Here the CDR3 reads CSVGWREGEQYP. CDR3 nucleotides: TGCAGCGTTGGCTGGCGGGAAGGCGAGCAGTACCCC.

To note about this clonotype: The germline gene is not matched at one end of the junction; a read error may be the cause. The genes are TRBV5-1 and TRBJ1-6; no reliable D call. CDR1 and CDR2 from the germline V gene are SGHRS and YFSETQ. CDR3 length equals 14 residues. The chain's CDR3 is CTSSPGEGREPIHF. The DNA of the CDR3 is TGCACCAGCAGCCCTGGAGAGGGCAGAGAGCCCATCCACTTT.

In regard to this clonotype: One end of the junction varies from germline; a read error may be responsible. The gene calls are TRBV11-1 and TRBJ2-1; the match to TRBD1 covers 7 bases. CDR1 is SGHAT and CDR2 is FQDESV in the germline V gene (reference sequence). CDR3 size: 14 residues. CDR3 in DNA: TGTGCCTGCAGCCACAGGGGTCGGATCAATGAGCAGTTATTC. Amino acids: CACSHRGRINEQLF.

Sample share makes this clonotype large. The chain recombines TRBV11-2 with TRBJ2-5; D gene unclear. The CDR3 consists of 13 residues. Germline V lookup: CDR1 SGHAT, CDR2 FQNNGV. The ends were cut back, 5 bases at V and 5 bases at J, with 12 bases in the middle. As DNA, the CDR3 is TGTGCCAGCAGCCCGAGCATCCAGGAGACCCAGTACTTC. Translation: CASSPSIQETQYF.

Turning to this clonotype: No conserved phenylalanine or tryptophan ends this CDR3, so it is likely a read error. The chain recombines TRBV4-1 with TRBJ2-1; D might be TRBD2 (5 bases). V lost 3 bases and J 9 bases, leaving 12 bases between the germline ends. CDR1 is MGHRA and CDR2 is YSYEKL in the germline V gene. The CDR3 is 13 amino acids. CDR3 loop: CASSQKRDSEQFL. The CDR3 DNA sequence: TGCGCCAGCAGCCAGAAGAGGGATTCTGAGCAGTTCCTC.

This clonotype was found many times. This rearrangement joins TRBV24-1 to TRBJ2-7; TRBD1 agrees at 8 bases. V trimming: 4 bases; J trimming: 7 bases; junction bases outside the gene matches: 5. Germline lookup yields CDR1 KGHDR and CDR2 SFDVKD. CDR3 length equals 13 residues. The CDR3, as DNA: TGTGCCACCAGTGACAGGACAGGGCTTGAGCAGTACTTC. Protein sequence: CATSDRTGLEQYF.

In the case of this clonotype: At one of its ends the junction is not consistent with the germline gene, which may arise from a read error. The V and J genes are TRBV6-5 and TRBJ2-7; D remains unclear. Germline CDR1 reads MNHEY; CDR2 reads SVGAGI. The length of the CDR3 is 15 residues. The CDR3 region has the DNA TGTGCCAGTAGTTACGGAGCAGGAACCCCCCTGGAGCAGTACTTC. Translating gives CASSYGAGTPLEQYF.

About this clonotype itself: The junction differs from germline at one of its ends, possibly a read error. The V and J genes are TRBV6-6 and TRBJ1-5, with D hard to call. Germline lookup yields CDR1 MNHNY and CDR2 SVGAGI (reference sequence). The CDR3 runs to 15 residues. The CDR3 protein is CASSYGQDTNQPQHF. As DNA, the CDR3 is TGTGCCAGCAGTTACGGCCAGGATACTAATCAACCCCAGCATTTT.

This clonotype was recorded many times. This chain connects TRBV7-9 to TRBJ2-5; 8 bases are a match to TRBD2. Germline V CDR1 and CDR2: SEHNR, FQNEAQ (reference sequence). The CDR3 is 13 residues long. V shed 8 bases and J 7 bases; nucleotides not matched to a gene: 9. CDR3: CASLLADVGTQYF. The CDR3 coding sequence is TGTGCCAGCCTACTAGCGGACGTCGGGACCCAGTACTTC.